The rows below give T cell receptor beta chains drawn from one sample of a study of T cell responses to AZD1222 COVID-19 vaccine. Repertoires were generated with immunoSEQ multiplex PCR, while TCRdb's copy carries only in-frame clones and drops some. The top ten clones hold 18% of a sample with roughly 100,000 clones, approximately 91% of them seen once. The sequencing here drew on peripheral blood, taken on day 0 of AZD1222 vaccination. The receptors were sampled from an adult in good health. Both conserved end residues are part of each CDR3. The D gene is left open where the match is weak.

TRBJ2-1 NA TRBV10-1 TGCGCCAGCAGTGAGTCAGGGGGGGCGAGGGGTGAGCAGTTCTTC CASSESGGARGEQFF
TRBJ1-5 NA TRBV4-1 TGCGCCAGCAGCCAGACCGGACAGTCTAATAATCAGCCCCAGCATTTT CASSQTGQSNNQPQHF
TRBJ1-5 NA TRBV6-2/TRBV6-3 TGTGCCAGCAGTGCTGAGGGCAATCAGCCCCAGCATTTT CASSAEGNQPQHF
TRBJ2-7 TRBD1 TRBV7-8 TGTGCCAGCAGCCCAATTTCCGGGACAGGGGGAGGTAACGAGCAGTACTTC CASSPISGTGGGNEQYF
TRBJ1-3 TRBD1 TRBV30 TGTGCCTGGAGTGGGAGGGGACAGACATCCTCTGGAAACACCATATATTTT CAWSGRGQTSSGNTIYF
TRBJ2-1 NA TRBV7-9 TGTGCCAGCAGCTTATTCGTGGATGAGCAGTTCTTC CASSLFVDEQFF
TRBJ1-2 NA TRBV19 TGTGCCAGTACCCAGGACCGGTATGGCTACACCTTC CASTQDRYGYTF
TRBJ1-2 NA TRBV6-5 TGTGCCAGCAGTCGGGGGTTTTCTAACTATGGCTACACCTTC CASSRGFSNYGYTF
TRBJ2-2 NA TRBV9 TGTGCCAGCAGCCTTGGACAGCTCACCGGGGAGCTGTTTTTT CASSLGQLTGELFF
TRBJ1-4 NA TRBV4-1 TGCGCCAGCAGCCAAGATTTGGCAGCAACTAATGAAAAACTGTTTTTT CASSQDLAATNEKLFF
TRBJ2-7 NA TRBV28 TGTGCCAGCAGTTTTTCGGGATACGAGCAGTACTTC CASSFSGYEQYF
TRBJ2-7 TRBD2 TRBV4-1 TGCGCCAGCAGCCTAAATAGCGGGGGGGCCTACGAGCAGTACTTC CASSLNSGGAYEQYF
TRBJ1-5 TRBD1 TRBV6-5 TGTGCCAGCAGTTACACAGGGGAAGCGGGTCAGCCCCAGCATTTT CASSYTGEAGQPQHF
TRBJ2-1 NA TRBV7-3 TGTGCCAGCAGCGAACAAGGGGATGAGCAGTTCTTC CASSEQGDEQFF
TRBJ2-7 TRBD2 TRBV7-9 TGTGCCAGCAGCGAAGGACTAGCGGGGGTTTTTGGTGAGCAGTACTTC CASSEGLAGVFGEQYF
TRBJ2-2 TRBD1 TRBV7-7 TGTGCTAGCAGCTCAGGCAGGGGGCCGTCCGGGGAGCTGTTTTTT CASSSGRGPSGELFF
TRBJ2-4 NA TRBV2 TGTGCCAGCAGAGCCTGGACTCCTATAGCCAAAAACATTCAGTACTTC CASRAWTPIAKNIQYF
TRBJ1-1 NA TRBV9 TGTGCCAGCAGCGTTCCTAGTGATGAAGCTTTCTTT CASSVPSDEAFF
TRBJ2-1 NA TRBV7-8 TGTGCCAGCAGCTTATACGGGATCAGTGAGCAGTTCTTC CASSLYGISEQFF
TRBJ1-1 TRBD1 TRBV30 TGTGCCTGGACCCTGGGACAGCTCAACACTGAAGCTTTCTTT CAWTLGQLNTEAFF
TRBJ1-1 NA TRBV2 TGTGCCAGCACGTGGGGAATGAACACTGAAGCTTTCTTT CASTWGMNTEAFF
TRBJ1-1 TRBD1 TRBV9 TGTGCCAGCAGCGTAGGTACAGGGGCCAACACTGAAGCTTTCTTT CASSVGTGANTEAFF
TRBJ2-7 TRBD2 TRBV10-3 TGTGCCATCAGTGGACCCGGGACTAGTTTTTACGAGCAGTACTTC CAISGPGTSFYEQYF